These 20 T cell receptor beta chains were sequenced from one sample in a study of blood T cells in healthy people across ages (dated by TCRdb to the mid-2010s). The library was obtained by 5' RACE. TCRdb names Illumina HiSeq 2500 as the instrument used. A second PCR of roughly 6 to 11 cycles was run with a J-beta primer mix and a sample-barcoded 5' primer. TCRdb cleaned the public reads at Q25 with fastp, built clones with MiXCR and kept in-frame beta chains. Duplicate CDR3 protein sequences are folded into a single record with the most common DNA and genes. The sample contains roughly 800,000 distinct CDR3 sequences, about 37% of them found a single time. Together, the top ten hold 10% to 15% of the sample. Sequenced sample: blood. The receptors derive from a man aged 18 to 30 in good health.

The V and J genes are TRBV29-1 and TRBJ1-3; 9 bases fit TRBD1. The CDR3 has 14 residues. CDR1 and CDR2 from the germline V gene are SQVTM and ANQGSEA. The V and J ends lost 4 bases and 7 bases, in that order; junction bases with no gene match: 8. CDR3 region: CSVAGTGYQNTIYF. CDR3 DNA: TGCAGCGTTGCGGGGACAGGGTATCAGAACACCATATATTTT.

This clonotype has only a few counts. V usage is TRBV6-5 and J usage is TRBJ2-1, with TRBD1 matching 7 bases. CDR1 is MNHEY and CDR2 is SVGAGI in the germline V gene. The CDR3 sequence is 15 residues long. Unmatched junction bases numbered 6, after V lost 2 bases and J lost 5 bases. The CDR3 loop is CASSYVGQENNEQFF. Here the CDR3 DNA reads TGTGCCAGCAGTTACGTAGGACAGGAGAACAATGAGCAGTTCTTC.

The genes are TRBV5-1 and TRBJ1-2; perhaps TRBD1 as D (5 bases). CDR3 size: 16 residues. With 7 bases removed from V and 1 base from J, the gap between germline ends came to 20 bases. Germline V gives CDR1 SGHRS, CDR2 YFSETQ. The CDR3 DNA follows: TGCGCCAGCCGAACGGGGGGGATAGACCGTAACTATGGCTACACCTTC. This translates into CASRTGGIDRNYGYTF.

This chain joins TRBV6-5 and TRBJ1-1, with a tentative D call TRBD1 (6 bases). V lost 2 bases to trimming and J lost 2 bases, with 12 bases between them. The CDR3 runs to 15 residues. Germline values: CDR1 MNHEY, CDR2 SVGAGI. The CDR3 region is CASSYPPTGNTEAFF. The CDR3 DNA reads as TGTGCCAGCAGTTACCCGCCGACAGGTAACACTGAAGCTTTCTTT.

This clonotype has only one observation. The junction and the germline gene differ at one end; a read error may be behind it. This sequence joins TRBV7-7 and TRBJ2-1; 8 positions match TRBD1. The V gene's germline CDR1 is SSHAT and CDR2 FNYEAQ (reference sequence). The CDR3 covers 12 residues. The CDR3 here is CASSLGAGGLFF. The CDR3, as DNA: TGTGCTAGCAGCTTAGGGGCAGGGGGCCTGTTCTTC.

Notes on this clonotype: An end of the junction differs from the germline gene, which may be a read error. The CDR3 here is CASTSSVGTQGTQYF. CDR3 bases: TGTGCCAGCACCTCATCTGTCGGGACCCAAGGGACCCAGTACTTC. The V gene is TRBV5-5, the J gene TRBJ2-5; D may match TRBD1 or TRBD2 (5 bases each). From germline, CDR1 is SGHKS and CDR2 YYEKEE (reference sequence). The CDR3 runs 15 residues. The full variable domain, rest sourced from reference TRBV5-5 and TRBJ2-5, is DAGVTQSPTHLIKTRGQQVTLRCSPISGHKSVSWYQQVLGQGPQFIFQYYEKEERGRGNFPDRFSARQFPNYSSELNVNALLLGDSALYLCASTSSVGTQGTQYFGPGTRLLVL.

The gene calls are TRBV20-1 and TRBJ1-4; maybe TRBD1 (6 bases). The CDR3 extends over 19 amino acids. The V gene's germline CDR1 is DFQATT and CDR2 SNEGSKA (reference sequence). V lost 4 bases to trimming and J lost 10 bases, with 34 bases between them. DNA for the CDR3: TGCAGTGCTAACCCAAGCGGTGGGGACACCCACGGGACCTGGGGAAAACTGTTTTTT. The encoded protein is CSANPSGGDTHGTWGKLFF.

This clonotype appeared a few times. V and J are TRBV28 and TRBJ2-3, with D maybe TRBD1 (6 bases). The germline V and J ends were trimmed by 8 bases and 3 bases, with 12 bases remaining between them. The CDR3 is 13 amino acids. Per the germline V gene, CDR1 is MDHEN and CDR2 is SYDVKM. CDR3 in DNA: TGTGCCAGCGCTCGGGACAATACAGATACGCAGTATTTT. Its protein is CASARDNTDTQYF.

Remarks on this clonotype: This could be a read error, since a much larger clone is one nucleotide away. The chain has TRBV12-3 or TRBV12-4 and TRBJ1-2; D not resolved. The CDR3 runs to 16 residues. Trimming took off 3 bases at V and 4 bases at J, with 18 bases between the two ends. CDR3 loop: CASSLAGAHTLYGYTF. The CDR3 nucleotides read TGTGCCAGCAGTTTGGCAGGCGCCCACACACTCTATGGCTACACCTTC.

The chain has TRBV24-1 and TRBJ1-2; D possibly corresponds to TRBD1 (5 bases). This CDR3 region has 14 residues. V was shortened by 4 bases and J by 4 bases, with 12 bases between the two germline ends. Germline CDR1 KGHDR, CDR2 SFDVKD. CDR3 coding DNA: TGTGCCACCAGTGAGGGGACTTCTAGCTATGGCTACACCTTC. Protein sequence: CATSEGTSSYGYTF.

The chain combines TRBV6-1 with TRBJ1-2; D not certain. Germline-derived CDR1 and CDR2 are MNHNS and SASEGT. CDR3 length: 15 residues. Trimming left V 4 bases short and J 3 bases short, with 15 bases between. This chain's CDR3 is CASSALPGSDYGYTF. CDR3 nucleotide sequence: TGTGCCAGCAGTGCCCTCCCCGGGAGTGACTATGGCTACACCTTC.

Ten or more counts support this clonotype. The V gene is TRBV7-2, the J gene TRBJ2-2, with a possible D match to TRBD2 (5 bases). This CDR3 spans 13 amino acids. V was cut by 1 base and J by 7 bases, with 7 bases left in between. Germline V gene lookup returns CDR1 SGHTA and CDR2 FQGNSA. The CDR3: CASSLERGGELFF. DNA of the CDR3: TGTGCCAGCAGCTTAGAACGGGGCGGGGAGCTGTTTTTT.

J is TRBJ2-7 and V is TRBV5-1; 7 bases map to TRBD1. V gave up 0 bases and J gave up 3 bases; unmatched junction bases: 6. The germline V gene encodes CDR1 SGHRS and CDR2 YFSETQ. The CDR3 covers 15 residues. The CDR3 sequence is CASSLEGRGNYEQYF. The CDR3 DNA follows: TGCGCCAGCAGCTTGGAAGGCAGGGGGAACTACGAGCAGTACTTC.

This sequence joins TRBV7-8 and TRBJ2-3; a possible D gene is TRBD2 (6 bases). The ends were cut back, 5 bases at V and 3 bases at J, with 12 bases in the middle. The CDR3 contains 14 residues. The germline gives CDR1 SGHVS, CDR2 FQNEAQ. DNA for the CDR3: TGTGCCAGCAGCGTTGGGACTGGTACAGATACGCAGTATTTT. Residues: CASSVGTGTDTQYF. Combining the CDR3 with reference TRBV7-8 and TRBJ2-3 gives the whole variable domain GAGVSQSPRYKVAKRGQDVALRCDPISGHVSLFWYQQALGQGPEFLTYFQNEAQLDKSGLPSDRFFAERPEGSVSTLKIQRTQQEDSAVYLCASSVGTGTDTQYFGPGTRLTVL.

This clonotype was recorded at least ten times. This chain connects TRBV6-1 to TRBJ2-4; 7 bases line up with TRBD1. In germline, CDR1 is MNHNS, CDR2 SASEGT. With 2 bases clipped from V and 0 bases from J, the junction kept 7 bases outside the gene matches. The CDR3 extends over 17 amino acids. CDR3 loop: CASSEWGTVLAKNIQYF. CDR3 bases: TGTGCCAGCAGTGAATGGGGGACAGTTCTAGCCAAAAACATTCAGTACTTC.

As for this clonotype: The junction does not match germline at one end; this may be a read error. The J gene is TRBJ1-1, the V gene TRBV10-3; 10 nucleotides agree with TRBD1. This CDR3 region has 13 residues. Germline assignment: CDR1 ENHRY and CDR2 SYGVKD. The CDR3 DNA sequence: TGTGCCGTCAGACAGGGGGCCTTCACTGAAGCTTTCTTT. It specifies CAVRQGAFTEAFF.

This clonotype was seen repeatedly, ten times or more. The chain couples TRBV12-3 or TRBV12-4 to TRBJ1-2, with 7 bases identical to TRBD1. The ends lost 1 base at V and 4 bases at J; junction bases unmatched: 6. This CDR3 spans 15 amino acids. The CDR3 sequence is CASSLEGATGYGYTF. Written as DNA, the CDR3 is TGTGCCAGCAGTTTAGAGGGGGCGACGGGCTATGGCTACACCTTC.

This clonotype came up a few times. This sequence joins TRBV5-1 and TRBJ2-5; no clear D. V was trimmed by 1 base and J by 5 bases, leaving 12 bases between them. CDR3 length: 14 amino acids. The germline V gene has CDR1 SGHRS and CDR2 YFSETQ. CDR3: CASSLSQARETQYF. The DNA of the CDR3 is TGCGCCAGCAGCTTGAGTCAAGCTCGGGAGACCCAGTACTTC.

The chain recombines TRBV7-9 with TRBJ1-2; D gene uncertain. The germline V gene has CDR1 SEHNR and CDR2 FQNEAQ (reference sequence). Trimming cost V 1 base and J 4 bases, with 10 bases left between them. This CDR3 spans 14 amino acids. For the CDR3, the DNA is TGTGCCAGCAGCTTAGGACCAACGCCCTATGGCTACACCTTC. It specifies CASSLGPTPYGYTF.

This clonotype was recorded a few times. The chain uses TRBV7-2 and TRBJ2-3; D may be TRBD2 (5 bases). Trimming shortened V by 0 bases and J by 5 bases, and 12 bases separated the two germline ends. The CDR3 contains 15 residues. Germline CDR1 and CDR2: SGHTA and FQGNSA. The CDR3 is CASSLAPSWGDTQYF. The DNA for the CDR3 is TGTGCCAGCAGCTTAGCGCCTAGCTGGGGAGATACGCAGTATTTT.